Listed below are T cell receptor beta chains from one sample, sequenced in a study of shared clonotypes between healthy human individuals. Some clones are missing from TCRdb's copy, which holds only in-frame ones; the method was immunoSEQ multiplex PCR. The table lists approximately 740,000 clones, around 74% of them singletons. The sequencing sample was made of memory CD4+ T cells sorted from blood. The origin of the receptors is a woman in her 30s in good health. CDR3s include the opening cysteine and the closing phenylalanine or tryptophan. D genes are given only for firm matches. Some rows have no size entry. The others give once, few or many, or a class for an expanded clone.

cdr3_nt cdr3_aa cdr3_length j_call clone_size v_call d_call
TGCGCCAGCAGCGCTACACAGGGGGCGCAGGATGGCTACACCTTC CASSATQGAQDGYTF 15 TRBJ1-2 NA TRBV5-1 TRBD1
TGCGCCAGCAGCTGGACTAGCGGGAGCCCCTACACCGGGGAGCTGTTTTTT CASSWTSGSPYTGELFF 17 TRBJ2-2 NA TRBV5-1 TRBD2
TGTGCCAGTAGTACTAGCGGGAGGGGAACCGGGGAGCTGTTTTTT CASSTSGRGTGELFF 15 TRBJ2-2 NA TRBV19 TRBD2
TGTGCCAGCACCAAAGGAGGATCCTACAATGAGCAGTTCTTC CASTKGGSYNEQFF 14 TRBJ2-1 NA TRBV6-6 NA
TGTGCCAGCAGGAGGAGCGGGAGGGCTTACAATGAGCAGTTCTTC CASRRSGRAYNEQFF 15 TRBJ2-1 few TRBV7-8 TRBD2
TGTGCCAGCAGCCGTGGATGGGGGGCGATCTCCTACGAGCAGTACTTC CASSRGWGAISYEQYF 16 TRBJ2-7 NA TRBV28 NA
TGTGCCAGCTCCCCTGGACAGGGAGCCTACGAGCAGTACTTC CASSPGQGAYEQYF 14 TRBJ2-7 NA TRBV18 TRBD1
TGTGCCAGTAGTAGGACAGGGGGTTACGAGCAGTACTTC CASSRTGGYEQYF 13 TRBJ2-7 NA TRBV19 TRBD1
TGCGCCAGCAGCTTACAGGGGCACACAGATACGCAGTATTTT CASSLQGHTDTQYF 14 TRBJ2-3 NA TRBV5-1 TRBD1
TGTGCCAGCAGTTTATACTGGGACGTAGGTAGCAATCAGCCCCAGCATTTT CASSLYWDVGSNQPQHF 17 TRBJ1-5 many TRBV27 NA
TGTGCCAGTAGTATGTTCCAGGGGCACGAGCAGTACTTC CASSMFQGHEQYF 13 TRBJ2-7 NA TRBV19 NA
TGTGCCAGCAGTCACAGGGGAGTGGACTATGGCTACACCTTC CASSHRGVDYGYTF 14 TRBJ1-2 NA TRBV5-4 TRBD1
TGTGCCAGCAGCTTAGACGGGGGCGCTCCCTATGGCTACACCTTC CASSLDGGAPYGYTF 15 TRBJ1-2 NA TRBV11-2 NA
TGTGCCAGCAGCTTATTACCAGGTGCCGGGGAGCTGTTTTTT CASSLLPGAGELFF 14 TRBJ2-2 NA TRBV11-2 NA
TGTGCCAGCAGCTTAACCCGGATTATTACGGACCAGTACTTC CASSLTRIITDQYF 14 TRBJ2-5 NA TRBV7-9 NA
TGCGCCAGCAGCCTCAATCAGCCCCAGCATTTT CASSLNQPQHF 11 TRBJ1-5 NA TRBV5-1 NA
TGTGCCAGCAGTTACTCTCTGGGGGACGGCCTAGAAGCTTTCTTT CASSYSLGDGLEAFF 15 TRBJ1-1 NA TRBV6-5 NA
TGTGCCAGCAGCTCGCTACTACCCCGCACAGATACGCAGTATTTT CASSSLLPRTDTQYF 15 TRBJ2-3 NA TRBV7-2 NA
TGTGCCAGTAGGGTTTTTGGAACGGACACTGAAGCTTTCTTT CASRVFGTDTEAFF 14 TRBJ1-1 NA TRBV19 NA
TGCAGCGCCGGGAGTCCATCGGGTAGTCAAGAGACCCAGTACTTC CSAGSPSGSQETQYF 15 TRBJ2-5 few TRBV29-1 NA
TGTGCCAGCAGACCCGTAGATCATGGCACAGATACGCAGTATTTT CASRPVDHGTDTQYF 15 TRBJ2-3 NA TRBV7-9 NA
TGTGCCAGCAGCCCTCGGACAGGGGGCTACGAGCAGTACTTC CASSPRTGGYEQYF 14 TRBJ2-7 NA TRBV7-8 TRBD1
TGTGCCAGCAGCCATTCAGGGGCCAGGGGTGAAGCTTTCTTT CASSHSGARGEAFF 14 TRBJ1-1 NA TRBV27 NA
TGTGCCAGCAGTCCCGGGACAGGGAGAGTTGGCTACACCTTC CASSPGTGRVGYTF 14 TRBJ1-2 NA TRBV28 TRBD1
TGCGCCAGCAGAGGGACTAGCGGGAGTGGTAATGAGCAGTTCTTC CASRGTSGSGNEQFF 15 TRBJ2-1 few TRBV10-2 TRBD2
TGTGCCAGCAGTCTAATAACGGGGACAGATAACAATGAGCAGTTCTTC CASSLITGTDNNEQFF 16 TRBJ2-1 few TRBV21-1 NA
TGTGCCATCCGCGGGAGTAGTGGCACAGATACGCAGTATTTT CAIRGSSGTDTQYF 14 TRBJ2-3 many TRBV7-9 TRBD2
TGTGCCAGCAGTTACGGGGGCTCTAATGAAAAACTGTTTTTT CASSYGGSNEKLFF 14 TRBJ1-4 NA TRBV6-5 NA
TGTGCCAGCAGTTTATCGAGGGGGACAGGGGGCGATGAGCAGTTCTTC CASSLSRGTGGDEQFF 16 TRBJ2-1 many TRBV27 TRBD1
TGTGCCACCTCTTCTGGGGACTATGGCTACACCTTC CATSSGDYGYTF 12 TRBJ1-2 NA TRBV6-6 NA
TGTGCCAGCAGTTTAGGCCGACAGGGGCAATCTTTC CASSLGRQGQSF 12 TRBJ2-7 few TRBV28 TRBD1
TGTGCCAGCATTCGGGTTACCAAAGACTACGAGCAGTACTTC CASIRVTKDYEQYF 14 TRBJ2-7 NA TRBV28 NA
TGTGCCAGCAGCCGGATGATACTAGCGGACTACGAGCAGTACTTC CASSRMILADYEQYF 15 TRBJ2-7 few TRBV7-9 TRBD2
TGTGCCAGCAGTTCTACGACAGGCGAAGCTTTCTTT CASSSTTGEAFF 12 TRBJ1-1 NA TRBV28 NA
TGTGCCAGCAGTTTCGGGCGGTACAATCAGCCCCAGCATTTT CASSFGRYNQPQHF 14 TRBJ1-5 once TRBV28 NA
TGTGCCAGCAGCTTAGAGGGGGATCAGCCCCAGCATTTT CASSLEGDQPQHF 13 TRBJ1-5 once TRBV7-9 NA
TGCAGCGGAGGATTGCAAGAGACCCAGTACTTC CSGGLQETQYF 11 TRBJ2-5 NA TRBV29-1 NA
TGTGCCAGCAGCTTGACCGGGACAACAAACACTGAAGCTTTCTTT CASSLTGTTNTEAFF 15 TRBJ1-1 NA TRBV11-2 NA
TGTGCCAGCAGCCAAGATGCAGGACTAGCGGGCGGAGAGACCCAGTACTTC CASSQDAGLAGGETQYF 17 TRBJ2-5 NA TRBV4-2 TRBD2
TGTGCCAGCAGCCTAGAAGGTCTGGGCAATGAGCAGTTCTTC CASSLEGLGNEQFF 14 TRBJ2-1 NA TRBV7-9 NA
TGTGCCAGCAGCGCCACAGGGGCTGCCTATGGCTACACCTTC CASSATGAAYGYTF 14 TRBJ1-2 NA TRBV9 TRBD1
TGTGCCATCAGTGCCCGGGACAGGGACACTGAAGCTTTCTTT CAISARDRDTEAFF 14 TRBJ1-1 few TRBV10-3 TRBD1
TGTGCCAGCAGTTACCAGAGGAACACTGAAGCTTTCTTT CASSYQRNTEAFF 13 TRBJ1-1 NA TRBV6-5 NA
TGTGCCAGCAGCTTATCCTCCGGGGGCGTGTATTTT CASSLSSGGVYF 12 TRBJ2-3 few TRBV7-9 NA
TGCAGCGTTGGGAACAGTGGTTCCTCCGTCCTGACTTTC CSVGNSGSSVLTF 13 TRBJ2-6 NA TRBV29-1 NA
TGTGCCAGCAGCTTAGGTGGACTAGCCGGGAGCAAGACCCAGTACTTC CASSLGGLAGSKTQYF 16 TRBJ2-5 many TRBV11-2 TRBD2